This is a list of T cell receptor beta chains from one sample in a study of cytomegalovirus exposure and HLA in healthy donors. Only in-frame clones appear in the TCRdb table, and some are missing; sequencing was by immunoSEQ multiplex PCR. The data contain 220,000 or so clones, under 80% of them singletons. Sequenced: PBMCs. These receptors all come from a woman in her 30s in good health and CMV-seronegative. Both conserved end residues are part of each CDR3. The D gene is left open where the match is weak. Only part of the rows carry a size: once, few, many, or a class if the clone is expanded.

clone_size j_call d_call v_call cdr3_nt cdr3_aa
- TRBJ2-3 - TRBV9 TGTGCCAGCAGCGTAGGCAGGTACAACACAGATACGCAGTATTTT CASSVGRYNTDTQYF
- TRBJ2-5 - TRBV15 TGTGCCACCAGCAGAGATCGGGGGGCGGGAGAGCAGTACTTC CATSRDRGAGEQYF
- TRBJ2-2 TRBD2 TRBV5-8 TGTGCCAGCAGTCATGGACTAGCAAACACCGGGGAGCTGTTTTTT CASSHGLANTGELFF
- TRBJ1-2 TRBD1 TRBV14 TGTGCCAGCAGCCATGACAGGGTTGGCTACACCTTC CASSHDRVGYTF
few TRBJ2-6 TRBD2 TRBV4-1 TGCGCCAGCAGCCAGAGCGGGGGGCTAATTAATGCTGGGGCCAACGTCCTGACTTTC CASSQSGGLINAGANVLTF
- TRBJ1-1 - TRBV4-1 TGCGCCAGCAGCCAAGAGGAGGGAGGCACTGAAGCTTTCTTT CASSQEEGGTEAFF
- TRBJ2-1 TRBD2 TRBV19 TGTGCCAGTAGTATAGGGACTAGCGGGAGAAGGAATGAGCAGTTCTTC CASSIGTSGRRNEQFF
- TRBJ1-2 - TRBV6-5 TGTGCCAGCAGTCCCGCCTCAGGCCCCTATGGCTACACCTTC CASSPASGPYGYTF
- TRBJ2-1 - TRBV7-9 TGTGCCAGCAGCTTAGGTGCGGCGGGAGAGCAGTTCTTC CASSLGAAGEQFF
- TRBJ2-7 TRBD2 TRBV7-8 TGTGCCAGCAGCTCGGGGACTAGCAGTCACTACGAGCAGTACTTC CASSSGTSSHYEQYF
- TRBJ1-1 - TRBV11-2 TGTGCCAGCAGCACCAGACAGGCCCCGAGGACTGAAGCTTTCTTT CASSTRQAPRTEAFF
- TRBJ2-7 - TRBV7-8 TGTGCCAGCAGCTCGACCGGGTCCTCCTACGAGCAGTACTTC CASSSTGSSYEQYF
- TRBJ2-5 - TRBV10-3 TGTGCCATCAGTGATGTAGGGGAAGGGGAGACCCAGTACTTC CAISDVGEGETQYF
- TRBJ2-5 - TRBV11-2 TGTGCCAGCAGCCCAAGGGGCGCCTCCCAAGAGACCCAGTACTTC CASSPRGASQETQYF
- TRBJ1-1 TRBD1 TRBV5-1 TGCGCCAGCAGCTCCGGACAGGGGATTTTTGGTCACACTGAAGCTTTCTTT CASSSGQGIFGHTEAFF
- TRBJ2-1 - TRBV1 TGCACCAGCAGCCAAGAAGGGTCACGGGCGGGAAAACAGCCTACGGAGCGGGAGGGCAATGAGCAGTTCTTC CTSSQEGSRAGKQPTEREGNEQFF
- TRBJ2-3 TRBD2 TRBV18 TGTGCCAGCTCACATGGACTAGCGGGGGAGAGCTCAGATACGCAGTATTTT CASSHGLAGESSDTQYF
- TRBJ1-1 - TRBV6-1 TGTGCCAGCAACATGGACAGTTACACTGAAGCTTTCTTT CASNMDSYTEAFF
- TRBJ1-2 TRBD1 TRBV6-1 TGTGCCAGCAGTCAAGGGACAGGGGGGAGTTTTGGCTACACCTTC CASSQGTGGSFGYTF
- TRBJ2-7 - TRBV25-1 TGTGCCAGTAGCCCCGCGGGGTACTACGAGCAGTACTTC CASSPAGYYEQYF
- TRBJ1-4 TRBD1 TRBV27 TGTGCCAGCAGGCTCGCAGGGGGAGGAAAACTGTTTTTT CASRLAGGGKLFF
- TRBJ2-1 TRBD2 TRBV7-3 TGTGCCAGCGCCCCCGCGGGAGAAAATGAGCAGTTCTTC CASAPAGENEQFF
- TRBJ2-7 - TRBV29-1 TGCAGCGCACAACAGGGTGCCTACGAGCAGTACTTC CSAQQGAYEQYF
- TRBJ2-5 - TRBV18 TGTGCCAGCTCACTATCGCGTGGTTTTGAGACCCAGTACTTC CASSLSRGFETQYF
- TRBJ2-5 - TRBV19 TGTGCCAGTAGTAGGGGGGGCTGGGAGACCCAGTACTTC CASSRGGWETQYF
- TRBJ1-1 - TRBV19 TGTGCCAGTAGGTGGGAGGGCACTGAAGCTTTCTTT CASRWEGTEAFF
- TRBJ2-7 - TRBV5-5 TGTGCCAGCAGCTTGAGGAGCTCCTACGAGCAGTACTTC CASSLRSSYEQYF
once TRBJ2-7 - TRBV5-1 TGCGCCAGCAGCTGGGGACTACGGGGGACAAACGAGCAGTACTTC CASSWGLRGTNEQYF
- TRBJ2-1 TRBD1 TRBV30 TGTGCCTGGAGTAACGGACAGGGGAGGAATGAGCAGTTCTTC CAWSNGQGRNEQFF
few TRBJ1-1 - TRBV30 TGTGCCTGGAGACTATTAATGAACACTGAAGCTTTCTTT CAWRLLMNTEAFF
- TRBJ2-2 TRBD1 TRBV5-4 TGTGCCAGCAGCTTCCCTCAGGGGGCGAACACCGGGGAGCTGTTTTTT CASSFPQGANTGELFF
- TRBJ1-2 TRBD1 TRBV5-6 TGTGCCAGCAGCTTGCGGGACAGATATTTTCCCTATGGCTACACCTTC CASSLRDRYFPYGYTF
- TRBJ2-1 TRBD2 TRBV27 TGTGCCAGCAGTTTACAGACTAGCGGGAGGCCCGTCTTC CASSLQTSGRPVF
- TRBJ1-2 - TRBV12-5 TGTGCTAGTGGTTTGGTACCAGGAAACTATGGCTACACCTTC CASGLVPGNYGYTF
- TRBJ2-7 - TRBV11-2 TGTGCCAGCAGCTTAGTACGAGCGGAATACGAGCAGTACTTC CASSLVRAEYEQYF
- TRBJ1-1 TRBD1 TRBV18 TGTGCCAGCTCACCAAGTCCCACAGGGGGCTACGCTGAAGCTTTCTTT CASSPSPTGGYAEAFF
- TRBJ2-7 TRBD2 TRBV5-1 TGCGCCAGCAGAGATCTGGCGGGAGGGTACGAGCAGTACTTC CASRDLAGGYEQYF
- TRBJ2-1 TRBD1 TRBV27 TGTGCCAGCAGTCCGAACAGGGGGTGGAACTACAATGAGCAGTTCTTC CASSPNRGWNYNEQFF
once TRBJ1-5 - TRBV2 TGTGCCAGCAGTGAAAACAGGGTTGGTCAGCCCCAGCATTTT CASSENRVGQPQHF